This T cell receptor beta chain was identified in a study of T cell responses to AZD1222 COVID-19 vaccine. Findings and limits, study-wide: Only 5 or 6 individuals given AZD1222 were seropositive at baseline.

Method: immunoSEQ multiplex PCR; TCRdb's copy keeps in-frame clones and lacks some. Counted here are more than 140,000 clones, around 88% occurring once; the ten biggest clones make up under 3.5%. CDR3 length: 16 residues. V was clipped by 1 base and J by 9 bases; unmatched bases: 12. Germline CDR1 and CDR2: GTSNPN and SVGIG (reference sequence). Note on this clone: Antigen unknown.

This TCR was sampled from an adult in good health. This material consisted of peripheral blood, taken on day 0 of MenACWY control vaccination. The gene calls are TRBV30 and TRBJ1-5; 10 bases line up with TRBD1. CDR3 sequence: CAWSAGTGVPGGPQHF. CDR3 nucleotides: TGTGCCTGGAGTGCCGGGACAGGGGTCCCCGGGGGGCCCCAGCATTTT.